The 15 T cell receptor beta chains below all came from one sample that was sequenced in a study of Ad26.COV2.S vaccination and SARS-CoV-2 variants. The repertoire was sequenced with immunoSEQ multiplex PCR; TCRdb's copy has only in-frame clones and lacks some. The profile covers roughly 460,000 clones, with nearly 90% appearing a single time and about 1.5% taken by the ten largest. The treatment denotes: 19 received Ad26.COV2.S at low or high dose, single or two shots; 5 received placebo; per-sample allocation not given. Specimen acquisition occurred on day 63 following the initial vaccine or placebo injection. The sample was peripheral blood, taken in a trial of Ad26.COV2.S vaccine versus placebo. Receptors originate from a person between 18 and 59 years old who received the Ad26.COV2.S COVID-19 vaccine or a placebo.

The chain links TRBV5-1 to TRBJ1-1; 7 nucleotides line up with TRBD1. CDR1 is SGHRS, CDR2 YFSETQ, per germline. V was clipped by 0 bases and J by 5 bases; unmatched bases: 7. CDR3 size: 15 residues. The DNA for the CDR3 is TGCGCCAGCAGCTTGGCGCGACAGGGAGGGACTGAAGCTTTCTTT. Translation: CASSLARQGGTEAFF.

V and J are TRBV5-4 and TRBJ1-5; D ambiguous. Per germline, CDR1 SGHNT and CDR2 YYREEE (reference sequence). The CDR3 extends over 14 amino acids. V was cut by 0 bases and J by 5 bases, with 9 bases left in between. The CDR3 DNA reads TGTGCCAGCAGCTTGGGGGGTAAGGATCAGCCCCAGCATTTT. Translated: CASSLGGKDQPQHF.

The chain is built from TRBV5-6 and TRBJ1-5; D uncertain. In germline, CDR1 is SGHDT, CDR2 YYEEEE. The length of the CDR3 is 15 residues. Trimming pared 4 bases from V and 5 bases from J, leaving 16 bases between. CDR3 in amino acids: CASSKRGIVHQPQHF. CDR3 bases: TGTGCCAGCAGCAAACGAGGGATAGTCCATCAGCCCCAGCATTTT.

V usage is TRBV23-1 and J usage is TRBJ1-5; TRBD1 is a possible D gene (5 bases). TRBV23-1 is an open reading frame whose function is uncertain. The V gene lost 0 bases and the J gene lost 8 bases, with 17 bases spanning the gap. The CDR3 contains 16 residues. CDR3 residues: CASSQSGGGIGEPQHF. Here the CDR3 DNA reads TGCGCCAGCAGTCAATCGGGGGGAGGGATCGGGGAGCCCCAGCATTTT.

As DNA, the CDR3 is TGCAGCGTTGATTTCCTAGCGCAAGAGACCCAGTACTTC. Translating gives CSVDFLAQETQYF. The genes are TRBV29-1 and TRBJ2-5; tentative D call: TRBD2 (6 bases). Looked up from germline, CDR1 is SQVTM and CDR2 is ANQGSEA. V lost 3 bases, J lost 2 bases, and 10 bases lay in between. This CDR3 region has 13 residues.

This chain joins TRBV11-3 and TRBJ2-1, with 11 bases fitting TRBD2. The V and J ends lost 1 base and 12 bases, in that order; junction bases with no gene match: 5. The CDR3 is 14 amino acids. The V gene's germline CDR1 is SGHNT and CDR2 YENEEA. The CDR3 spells CASSLGTSGRRQFF. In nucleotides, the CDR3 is TGTGCCAGCAGCTTAGGTACTAGCGGGAGAAGGCAGTTCTTC. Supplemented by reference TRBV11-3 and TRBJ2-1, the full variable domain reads EAGVVQSPRYKIIEKKQPVAFWCNPISGHNTLYWYLQNLGQGPELLIRYENEEAVDDSQLPKDRFSAERLKGVDSTLKIQPAELGDSAVYLCASSLGTSGRRQFFGPGTRLTVL.

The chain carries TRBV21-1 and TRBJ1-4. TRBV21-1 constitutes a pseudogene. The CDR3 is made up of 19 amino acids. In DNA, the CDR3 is TGTGCCAGCAGCAAAGTAGCCCGACGCCGTTTTCCAACTAATGAAAAACTGTTTTTT. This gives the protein CASSKVARRRFPTNEKLFF.

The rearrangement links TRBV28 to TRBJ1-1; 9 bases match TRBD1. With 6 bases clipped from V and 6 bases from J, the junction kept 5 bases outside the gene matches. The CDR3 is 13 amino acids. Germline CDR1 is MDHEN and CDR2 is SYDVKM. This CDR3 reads CASSQGQGAEAFF. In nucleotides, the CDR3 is TGTGCCAGCAGCCAGGGACAGGGCGCTGAAGCTTTCTTT.

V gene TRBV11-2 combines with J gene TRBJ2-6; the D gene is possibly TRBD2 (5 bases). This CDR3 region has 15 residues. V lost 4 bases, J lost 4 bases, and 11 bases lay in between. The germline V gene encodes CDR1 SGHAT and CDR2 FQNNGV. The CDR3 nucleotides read TGTGCCAGCAGCTCCCTTCGGGGAGGGGCCAACGTCCTGACTTTC. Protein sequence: CASSSLRGGANVLTF.

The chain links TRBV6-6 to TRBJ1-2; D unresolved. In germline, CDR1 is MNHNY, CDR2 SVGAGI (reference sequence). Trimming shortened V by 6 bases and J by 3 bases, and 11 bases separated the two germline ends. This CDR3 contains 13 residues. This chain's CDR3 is CASSLNGDYGYTF. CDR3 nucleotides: TGTGCCAGCAGCCTCAACGGAGACTATGGCTACACCTTC.

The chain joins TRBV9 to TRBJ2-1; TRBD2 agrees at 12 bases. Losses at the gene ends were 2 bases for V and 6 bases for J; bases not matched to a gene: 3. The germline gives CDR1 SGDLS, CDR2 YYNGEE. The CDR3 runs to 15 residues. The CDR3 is CASSVLAGGRNEQFF. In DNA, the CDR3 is TGTGCCAGCAGCGTTCTAGCGGGAGGGCGCAATGAGCAGTTCTTC. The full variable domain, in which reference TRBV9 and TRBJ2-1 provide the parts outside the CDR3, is DSGVTQTPKHLITATGQRVTLRCSPRSGDLSVYWYQQSLDQGLQFLIQYYNGEERAKGNILERFSAQQFPDLHSELNLSSLELGDSALYFCASSVLAGGRNEQFFGPGTRLTVL.

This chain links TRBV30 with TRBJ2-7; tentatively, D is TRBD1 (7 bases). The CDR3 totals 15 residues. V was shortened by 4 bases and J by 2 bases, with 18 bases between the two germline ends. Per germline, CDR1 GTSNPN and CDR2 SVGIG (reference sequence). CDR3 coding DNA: TGTGCCTGGACCCAGGGCGGGACAGTAGCCTACGAGCAGTACTTC. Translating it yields CAWTQGGTVAYEQYF.

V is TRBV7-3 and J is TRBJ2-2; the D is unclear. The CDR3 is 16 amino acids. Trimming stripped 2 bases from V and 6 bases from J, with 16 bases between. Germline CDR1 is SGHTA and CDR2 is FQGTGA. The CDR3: CASSLAPPGVPGELFF. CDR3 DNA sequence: TGTGCCAGCAGCTTAGCGCCCCCAGGAGTCCCCGGGGAGCTGTTTTTT.

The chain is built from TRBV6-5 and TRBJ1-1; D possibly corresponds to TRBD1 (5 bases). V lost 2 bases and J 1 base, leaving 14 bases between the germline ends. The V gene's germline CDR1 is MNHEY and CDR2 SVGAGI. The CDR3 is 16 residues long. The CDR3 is CASSYQGTARNTEAFF. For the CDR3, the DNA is TGTGCCAGCAGTTACCAAGGGACTGCCCGGAACACTGAAGCTTTCTTT.

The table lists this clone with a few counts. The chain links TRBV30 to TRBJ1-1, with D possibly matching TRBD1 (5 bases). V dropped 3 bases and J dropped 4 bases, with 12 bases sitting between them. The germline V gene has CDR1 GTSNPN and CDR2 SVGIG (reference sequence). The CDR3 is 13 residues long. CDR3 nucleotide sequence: TGTGCCTGGAGCCGTGGGGGGTTCACTGAAGCTTTCTTT. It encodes CAWSRGGFTEAFF.